This T cell receptor (beta chain) was obtained from a study of beta chain features in type 1 diabetes. Looking at the study overall: No patient-donor differences in age, gender, total cells or subset yield. Findings and limits, study-wide: All four CD4+ subsets of Type 1 diabetes patients contained TCRB CDR3s that were moderately but significantly shorter. Comparison showed that naive, central memory and Treg TCRB repertoires appeared more similar among patients than among healthy donors. Reduced insertions and increased deletions marked VDJ junctions in type 1 diabetes patients.

Expressed TCRB transcripts were sequenced after all isolated RNA was converted to cDNA. Generated by immunoSEQ multiplex PCR, the TCRdb table keeps only in-frame clones and is missing some. Among over 150,000 clones listed, 8% to 9.5% were seen once. Blood was drawn once from each donor into heparinised tubes. The draws averaged about 120 mL. The CDR3 is 17 residues long. CDR1 and CDR2 from the germline V gene are SGHRS and YFSETQ. V shed 4 bases, J shed 5 bases, and the junction held 9 bases outside the gene matches. In this sample, this clone turned up a few times. As yet, its antigen is unknown. The rearrangement joins TRBV5-1 to TRBJ2-3; 14 positions agree with TRBD2. The sequenced material came from central memory CD4+ T cells from blood. The TCR originated in a woman aged 18-35 years with type 1 diabetes. The CDR3 region is CASSGGTSGSRGDTQYF. DNA for the CDR3: TGCGCCAGCAGCGGAGGGACTAGCGGGAGTCGCGGAGATACGCAGTATTTT.